This T cell receptor (beta chain) was obtained from a study of blood T cell repertoires in COVID-19. This clone was detected a few times. CDR1 and CDR2 (germline): LNHNV, YYDKDF (reference sequence). The CDR3 runs 15 residues. The V gene lost 0 bases and the J gene lost 6 bases, with 14 bases spanning the gap. TCRdb's copy holds only in-frame clones and misses some; the assay was immunoSEQ multiplex PCR. The sample consists of just under 20,000 clones, about 85% of them appearing once. The sequencing input was peripheral blood. The chain carries TRBV15 and TRBJ2-5, with D possibly matching TRBD2 (5 bases). The sequence was collected from a human donor with active COVID-19. The donor label of this sample is uncertain. The CDR3 here is CATSRESGTWQTQYF. The CDR3 DNA reads as TGTGCCACCAGCAGAGAGTCGGGAACATGGCAGACCCAGTACTTC.